One sample yielded the 26 T cell receptor beta chains listed below, sequenced in a study of T cells in narcolepsy. Sequencing was performed with immunoSEQ multiplex PCR; in TCRdb, only in-frame clones are kept and a portion is missing. The repertoire holds about 32,000 clones, with roughly 87% as singletons. Input material: memory (CD45RA-) CD4+ T cells from blood. Receptor source: a human donor in good health.

The chain employs TRBV5-1 and TRBJ2-1; TRBD1 aligns across 10 bases. The junction had 6 bases not matched to a gene; V was cut back by 5 bases and J by 7 bases. The CDR3 extends over 14 amino acids. Germline lookup yields CDR1 SGHRS and CDR2 YFSETQ. The CDR3 sequence: CASSGQGGLNEQFF. The CDR3 nucleotides read TGCGCCAGCAGTGGACAGGGGGGTCTTAATGAGCAGTTCTTC.

The chain has TRBV7-9 and TRBJ1-2; D is undetermined. Per germline, CDR1 SEHNR and CDR2 FQNEAQ (reference sequence). CDR3 size: 12 residues. The germline V and J ends were trimmed by 5 bases and 5 bases, with 9 bases remaining between them. In DNA form, the CDR3 reads TGTGCCAGCAGCCCGGATAGGTATGGCTACACCTTC. Translating gives CASSPDRYGYTF.

The genes are TRBV7-9 and TRBJ1-5, with 7 bases fitting TRBD1. The V gene's germline CDR1 is SEHNR and CDR2 FQNEAQ (reference sequence). The J segment lost 4 bases and the V segment lost 5 bases, leaving 8 bases of the junction unmatched. The CDR3 has 15 amino acids. CDR3 in amino acids: CASSGPGTENQPQHF. CDR3 DNA: TGTGCCAGCAGCGGTCCCGGGACAGAAAATCAGCCCCAGCATTTT.

This chain joins TRBV7-2 and TRBJ2-5, with no clear D. CDR1 is SGHTA, CDR2 FQGNSA, per germline. Between the trimmed V and J ends, which lost 2 bases and 5 bases, there was a span of 3 bases. The length of the CDR3 is 11 residues. CDR3 coding DNA: TGTGCCAGCAGCTTAAAGGAGACCCAGTACTTC. This gives the protein CASSLKETQYF.

The chain has TRBV5-6 and TRBJ1-5, with TRBD1 as a possible D gene (6 bases). Germline CDR1 SGHDT, CDR2 YYEEEE. Between the trimmed V and J ends, which lost 4 bases and 1 base, there was a span of 12 bases. The CDR3 extends over 15 amino acids. The CDR3 loop is CASSQQGRSNQPQHF. For the CDR3, the DNA is TGTGCCAGCAGCCAACAGGGTCGGAGCAATCAGCCCCAGCATTTT.

The chain couples TRBV4-2 to TRBJ2-7, with D possibly matching TRBD2 (7 bases). Trimming took 5 bases from V and 4 from J, leaving 27 bases between them. The CDR3 extends over 18 amino acids. CDR1 is LGHNA and CDR2 is YNFKEQ in the germline V gene. As DNA, the CDR3 is TGTGCCAGCAGCGTCCCACTTGGGGAGGGGGACGGAATTTACGAGCAGTACTTC. It encodes CASSVPLGEGDGIYEQYF.

This chain joins TRBV7-2 and TRBJ1-1; D is uncertain. This CDR3 contains 14 residues. V dropped 1 base and J dropped 7 bases, with 13 bases sitting between them. The germline V gene encodes CDR1 SGHTA and CDR2 FQGNSA. The CDR3, as DNA: TGTGCCAGCAGCTTAGACGCGGCAGCCAATGAAGCTTTCTTT. Translated, it gives CASSLDAAANEAFF.

The genes are TRBV30 and TRBJ2-3; tentative D call: TRBD2 (6 bases). This CDR3 contains 13 residues. Germline CDR1 and CDR2: GTSNPN and SVGIG (reference sequence). V was trimmed by 0 bases and J by 6 bases, leaving 10 bases between them. CDR3 DNA: TGTGCCTGGAGTGTACGGGAGCGTGATACGCAGTATTTT. Amino acid sequence: CAWSVRERDTQYF. The variable domain in full, completed from reference TRBV30 and TRBJ2-3, reads SQTIHQWPATLVQPVGSPLSLECTVEGTSNPNLYWYRQAAGRGLQLLFYSVGIGQISSEVPQNLSASRPQDRQFILSSKKLLLSDSGFYLCAWSVRERDTQYFGPGTRLTVL.

This CDR3 reads CASSPDPRRVQPQHF. The CDR3 nucleotides read TGTGCCAGCAGCCCAGACCCGAGGAGGGTTCAGCCCCAGCATTTT. V usage is TRBV7-2 and J usage is TRBJ1-5; D uncertain. The V end lost 5 bases, the J end lost 6 bases, and 17 bases lay between the germline ends. The CDR3 consists of 15 residues. Germline V lookup: CDR1 SGHTA, CDR2 FQGNSA.

The rearrangement joins TRBV28 to TRBJ1-4; 8 bases match TRBD1. Unmatched junction bases numbered 7, after V lost 5 bases and J lost 8 bases. CDR1 is MDHEN and CDR2 is SYDVKM in the germline V gene. The CDR3 has 14 residues. CDR3 nucleotide sequence: TGTGCCAGCAGTAATCAGGGGGCGTACGAAAAACTGTTTTTT. It translates to CASSNQGAYEKLFF.

There are a few counts of this clone. The genes are TRBV7-9 and TRBJ2-6, with unresolved D. CDR1 is SEHNR, CDR2 FQNEAQ, per germline (reference sequence). The CDR3 extends over 16 amino acids. Trimming shortened V by 1 base and J by 4 bases, and 11 bases separated the two germline ends. The CDR3 nucleotides read TGTGCCAGCAGCTTAGAAGTCACGTCCGGGGCCAACGTCCTGACTTTC. Its protein is CASSLEVTSGANVLTF.

The gene calls are TRBV7-8 and TRBJ2-2; maybe TRBD2 (6 bases). CDR3 length: 16 residues. V was cut by 2 bases and J by 0 bases, with 10 bases left in between. CDR1 is SGHVS and CDR2 is FQNEAQ in the germline V gene. CDR3 coding DNA: TGTGCCAGCAGCTTATTGGAGGGAGCGAACACCGGGGAGCTGTTTTTT. Protein product: CASSLLEGANTGELFF. Based on the CDR3 plus reference TRBV7-8 and TRBJ2-2, the full variable domain is GAGVSQSPRYKVAKRGQDVALRCDPISGHVSLFWYQQALGQGPEFLTYFQNEAQLDKSGLPSDRFFAERPEGSVSTLKIQRTQQEDSAVYLCASSLLEGANTGELFFGEGSRLTVL.

The count of this clone is one. The chain links TRBV9 to TRBJ1-1; D perhaps matches TRBD1 (6 bases). Between the trimmed V and J ends, which lost 0 bases and 3 bases, there was a span of 21 bases. Germline V gives CDR1 SGDLS, CDR2 YYNGEE. The CDR3 length is 18 residues. In nucleotides, the CDR3 is TGTGCCAGCAGCGTAGCTATGAGGGGGTCCCCACAGCACACTGAAGCTTTCTTT. Translating gives CASSVAMRGSPQHTEAFF. The variable domain in full, completed from reference TRBV9 and TRBJ1-1, reads DSGVTQTPKHLITATGQRVTLRCSPRSGDLSVYWYQQSLDQGLQFLIQYYNGEERAKGNILERFSAQQFPDLHSELNLSSLELGDSALYFCASSVAMRGSPQHTEAFFGQGTRLTVV.

The chain joins TRBV28 to TRBJ1-6, with TRBD1 as a possible D gene (6 bases). Germline CDR1 and CDR2: MDHEN and SYDVKM. The CDR3 sequence is 15 residues long. The V gene lost 6 bases and the J gene lost 7 bases, with 16 bases spanning the gap. The CDR3 region has the DNA TGTGCCAGCAGGTCCCAGGGGATAGACAATTCACCCCTCCACTTT. This sequence encodes CASRSQGIDNSPLHF.

The rearrangement joins TRBV5-1 to TRBJ1-2; D uncertain. The germline V gene encodes CDR1 SGHRS and CDR2 YFSETQ. The V and J ends lost 0 bases and 3 bases respectively, with 15 bases between them. The CDR3 loop spans 16 amino acids. CDR3 bases: TGCGCCAGCAGCTTGGGATGGGTAGAATATGACTATGGCTACACCTTC. Its protein product is CASSLGWVEYDYGYTF.

The chain is built from TRBV13 and TRBJ2-3; possibly TRBD1 for D (6 bases). Looked up from germline, CDR1 is PRHDT and CDR2 is FYEKMQ (reference sequence). With 3 bases removed from V and 4 bases from J, the gap between germline ends came to 17 bases. There are 16 residues in the CDR3. The CDR3: CASSLGRGKGADTQYF. CDR3 coding DNA: TGTGCCAGCAGCTTGGGTAGGGGTAAGGGGGCAGATACGCAGTATTTT.

This clone has a handful of counts. The chain joins TRBV19 to TRBJ2-2; D is unclear. Germline lookup yields CDR1 LNHDA and CDR2 SQIVND (reference sequence). CDR3 length: 11 residues. V gave up 7 bases and J gave up 8 bases, with 8 bases separating them. CDR3 bases: TGTGCCAGTAACCGGAATGGGGAGCTGTTTTTT. This sequence encodes CASNRNGELFF.

The chain has TRBV15 and TRBJ2-2; D may be TRBD1 (5 bases). Germline assignment: CDR1 LNHNV and CDR2 YYDKDF (reference sequence). The CDR3 totals 15 residues. Trimming cost V 1 base and J 1 base, with 7 bases left between them. The CDR3 coding sequence is TGTGCCACCAGCAGAGCGACAGTGAACACCGGGGAGCTGTTTTTT. It encodes CATSRATVNTGELFF.

This clone appeared a few times. This CDR3 reads CASSPEGGQPQHF. The CDR3 DNA sequence: TGTGCCAGCAGCCCGGAGGGAGGCCAGCCCCAGCATTTT. J is TRBJ1-5 and V is TRBV7-8; D not certain. The germline V gene encodes CDR1 SGHVS and CDR2 FQNEAQ. This CDR3 is built from 13 residues. Trimming stripped 5 bases from V and 7 bases from J, with 12 bases between.

This chain links TRBV6-5 with TRBJ1-2; D might be TRBD1 (5 bases). V lost 10 bases and J 0 bases, leaving 12 bases between the germline ends. The CDR3 runs to 13 residues. Per germline, CDR1 MNHEY and CDR2 SVGAGI. The CDR3 nucleotides read TGTGCCACCTGGGGGGAAGCTAACTATGGCTACACCTTC. Amino acids: CATWGEANYGYTF.

The chain has TRBV5-1 and TRBJ2-5; 10 nucleotides line up with TRBD2. Per the germline V gene, CDR1 is SGHRS and CDR2 is YFSETQ. V was clipped by 2 bases and J by 4 bases; unmatched bases: 5. CDR3 length: 15 residues. CDR3 bases: TGCGCCAGCAGCTTTCGAGCGGGGGGGCCAGAGACCCAGTACTTC. Its translation is CASSFRAGGPETQYF. The full variable domain, completed using reference TRBV5-1 and TRBJ2-5, is KAGVTQTPRYLIKTRGQQVTLSCSPISGHRSVSWYQQTPGQGLQFLFEYFSETQRNKGNFPGRFSGRQFSNSRSEMNVSTLELGDSALYLCASSFRAGGPETQYFGPGTRLLVL.

The rearrangement links TRBV4-3 to TRBJ2-3; 7 nucleotides line up with TRBD2. Germline trimming cut 4 bases from V and 2 bases from J; bases unmatched to any gene: 0. Looked up from germline, CDR1 is LGHNA and CDR2 is YSLEER. This CDR3 comprises 13 residues. In nucleotides, the CDR3 is TGCGCCAGCAGCCGGGACTACACAGATACGCAGTATTTT. Translating it yields CASSRDYTDTQYF.

This clone was counted once. Different DNA sequences within this sample yield the same CDR3. The J gene is TRBJ2-3, the V gene TRBV5-1, with 7 positions matching TRBD1. The CDR3 contains 14 residues. After removal of 3 bases from V and 1 base from J, the junction contained 2 bases not matched to a gene. Germline V gene data show CDR1 as SGHRS and CDR2 as YFSETQ. CDR3 region: CASSSGQGTDTQYF. As DNA, the CDR3 is TGCGCCAGCAGCTCCGGACAGGGCACAGATACGCAGTATTTT.

The chain combines TRBV6-6 with TRBJ1-6; D is ambiguous. V was shortened by 4 bases and J by 5 bases, with 6 bases between the two germline ends. The germline gives CDR1 MNHNY, CDR2 SVGAGI (reference sequence). The CDR3 consists of 13 residues. CDR3 DNA sequence: TGTGCCAGCAGTTTACTGGATAATTCACCCCTCCACTTT. Protein product: CASSLLDNSPLHF.

The chain employs TRBV18 and TRBJ2-6; 7 bases map to TRBD1. V lost 3 bases, J lost 0 bases, and 11 bases stayed unmatched. Germline loops: CDR1 KGHSH, CDR2 LQKENI. The CDR3 consists of 19 residues. The CDR3 loop is CASSPSTGTRISGANVLTF. CDR3 nucleotides: TGTGCCAGCTCACCCTCGACAGGGACCCGGATCTCTGGGGCCAACGTCCTGACTTTC.

This clone was seen more than once but under ten times. This sequence joins TRBV6-1 and TRBJ2-7, with 8 bases lining up with TRBD2. The CDR3 is made up of 13 amino acids. Germline CDR1 reads MNHNS; CDR2 reads SASEGT. V dropped 6 bases and J dropped 7; count of bases not matched to a gene: 8. The CDR3 loop is CASSPASGGEQYV. The CDR3 DNA is TGTGCCAGCAGCCCGGCGTCGGGGGGGGAGCAGTACGTC.